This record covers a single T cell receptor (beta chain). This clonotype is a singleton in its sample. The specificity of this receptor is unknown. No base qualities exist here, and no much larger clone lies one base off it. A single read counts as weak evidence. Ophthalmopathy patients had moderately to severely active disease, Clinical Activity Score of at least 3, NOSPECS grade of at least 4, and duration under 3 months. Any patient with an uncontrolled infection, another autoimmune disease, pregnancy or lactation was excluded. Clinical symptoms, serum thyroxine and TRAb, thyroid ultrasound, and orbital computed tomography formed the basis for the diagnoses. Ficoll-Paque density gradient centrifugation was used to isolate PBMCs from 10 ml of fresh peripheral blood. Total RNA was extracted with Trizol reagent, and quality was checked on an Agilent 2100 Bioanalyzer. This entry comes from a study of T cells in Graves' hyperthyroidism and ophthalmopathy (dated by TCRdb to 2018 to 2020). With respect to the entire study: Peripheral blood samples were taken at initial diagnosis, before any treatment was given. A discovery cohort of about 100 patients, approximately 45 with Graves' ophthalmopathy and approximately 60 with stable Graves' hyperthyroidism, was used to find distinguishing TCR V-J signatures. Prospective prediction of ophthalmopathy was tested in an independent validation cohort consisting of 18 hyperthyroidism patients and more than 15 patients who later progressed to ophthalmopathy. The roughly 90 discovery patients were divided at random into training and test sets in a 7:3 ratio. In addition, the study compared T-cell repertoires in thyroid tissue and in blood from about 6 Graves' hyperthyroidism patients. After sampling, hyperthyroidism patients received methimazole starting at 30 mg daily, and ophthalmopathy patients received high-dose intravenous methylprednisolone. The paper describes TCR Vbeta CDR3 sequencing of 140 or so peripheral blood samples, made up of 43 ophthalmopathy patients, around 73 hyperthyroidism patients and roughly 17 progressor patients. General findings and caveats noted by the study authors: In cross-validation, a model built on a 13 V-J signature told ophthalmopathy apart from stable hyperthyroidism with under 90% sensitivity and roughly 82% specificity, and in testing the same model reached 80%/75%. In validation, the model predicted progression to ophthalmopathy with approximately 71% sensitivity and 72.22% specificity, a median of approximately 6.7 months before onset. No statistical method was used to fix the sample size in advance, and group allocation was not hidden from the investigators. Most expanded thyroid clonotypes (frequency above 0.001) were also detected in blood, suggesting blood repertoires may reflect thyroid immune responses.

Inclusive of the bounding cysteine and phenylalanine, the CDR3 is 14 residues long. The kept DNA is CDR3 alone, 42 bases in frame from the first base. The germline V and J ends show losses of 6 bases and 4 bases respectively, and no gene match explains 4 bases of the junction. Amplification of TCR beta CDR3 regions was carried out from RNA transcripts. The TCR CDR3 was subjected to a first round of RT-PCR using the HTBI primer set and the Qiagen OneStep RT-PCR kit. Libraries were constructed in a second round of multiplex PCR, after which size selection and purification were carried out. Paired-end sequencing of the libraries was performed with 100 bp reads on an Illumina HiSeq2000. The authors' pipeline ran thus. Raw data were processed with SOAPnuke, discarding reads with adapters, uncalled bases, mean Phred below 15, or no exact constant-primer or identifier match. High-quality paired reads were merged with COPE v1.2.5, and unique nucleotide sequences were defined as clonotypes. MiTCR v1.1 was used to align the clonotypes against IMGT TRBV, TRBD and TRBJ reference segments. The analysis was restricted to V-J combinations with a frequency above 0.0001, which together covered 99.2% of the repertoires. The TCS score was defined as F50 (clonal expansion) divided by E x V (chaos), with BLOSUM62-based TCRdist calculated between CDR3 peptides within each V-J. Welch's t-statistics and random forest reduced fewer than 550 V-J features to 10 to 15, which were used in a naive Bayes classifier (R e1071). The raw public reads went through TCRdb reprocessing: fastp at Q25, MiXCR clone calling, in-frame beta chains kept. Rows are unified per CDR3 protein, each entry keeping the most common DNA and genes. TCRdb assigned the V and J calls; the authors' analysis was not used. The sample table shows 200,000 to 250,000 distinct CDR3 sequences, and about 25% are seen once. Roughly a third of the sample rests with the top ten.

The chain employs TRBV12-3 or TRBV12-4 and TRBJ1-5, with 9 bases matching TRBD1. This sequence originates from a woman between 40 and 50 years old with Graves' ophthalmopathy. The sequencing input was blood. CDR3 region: CASRVGQGNQPQHF. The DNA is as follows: TGTGCCAGCAGGGTGGGACAGGGAAATCAGCCCCAGCATTTT.